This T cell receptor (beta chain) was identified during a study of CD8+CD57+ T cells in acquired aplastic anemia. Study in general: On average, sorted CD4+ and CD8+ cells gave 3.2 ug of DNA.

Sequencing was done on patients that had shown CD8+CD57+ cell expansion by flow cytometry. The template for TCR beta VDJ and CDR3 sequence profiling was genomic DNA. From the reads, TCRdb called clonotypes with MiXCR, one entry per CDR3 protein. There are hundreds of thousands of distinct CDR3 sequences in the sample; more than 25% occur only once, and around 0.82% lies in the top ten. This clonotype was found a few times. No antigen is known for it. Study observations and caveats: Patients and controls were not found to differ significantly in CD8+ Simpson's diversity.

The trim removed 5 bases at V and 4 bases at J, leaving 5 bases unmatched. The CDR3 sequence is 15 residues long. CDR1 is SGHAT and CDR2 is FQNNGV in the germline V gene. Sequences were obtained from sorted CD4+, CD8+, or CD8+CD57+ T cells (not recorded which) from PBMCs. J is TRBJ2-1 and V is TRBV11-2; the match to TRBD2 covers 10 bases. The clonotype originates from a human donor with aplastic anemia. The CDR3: CASSNRTSGYNEQFF. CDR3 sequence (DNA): TGTGCCAGCAGCAATCGGACTAGCGGATACAATGAGCAGTTCTTC.